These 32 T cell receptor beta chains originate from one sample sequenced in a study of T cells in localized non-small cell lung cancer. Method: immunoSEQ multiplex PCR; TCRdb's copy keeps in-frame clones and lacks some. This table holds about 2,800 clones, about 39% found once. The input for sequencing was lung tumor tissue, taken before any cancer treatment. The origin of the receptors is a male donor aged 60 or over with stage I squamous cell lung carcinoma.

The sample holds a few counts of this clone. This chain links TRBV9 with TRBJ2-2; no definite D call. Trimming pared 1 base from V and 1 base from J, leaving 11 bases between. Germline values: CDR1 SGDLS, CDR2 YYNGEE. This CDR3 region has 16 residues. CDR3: CASSVFDRVNTGELFF. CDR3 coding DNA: TGTGCCAGCAGCGTATTTGATAGGGTGAACACCGGGGAGCTGTTTTTT.

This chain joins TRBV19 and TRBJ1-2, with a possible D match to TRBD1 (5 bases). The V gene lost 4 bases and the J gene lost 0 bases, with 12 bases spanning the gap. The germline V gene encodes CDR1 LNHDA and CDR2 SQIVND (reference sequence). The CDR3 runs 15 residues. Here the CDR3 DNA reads TGTGCCAGTAGTACGGGGACGGATACTAACTATGGCTACACCTTC. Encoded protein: CASSTGTDTNYGYTF.

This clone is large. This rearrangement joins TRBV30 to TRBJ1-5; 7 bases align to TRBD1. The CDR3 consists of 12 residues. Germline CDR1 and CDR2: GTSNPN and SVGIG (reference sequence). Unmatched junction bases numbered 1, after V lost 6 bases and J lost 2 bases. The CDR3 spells CACQGGNQPQHF. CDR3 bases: TGTGCCTGTCAGGGGGGCAATCAGCCCCAGCATTTT.

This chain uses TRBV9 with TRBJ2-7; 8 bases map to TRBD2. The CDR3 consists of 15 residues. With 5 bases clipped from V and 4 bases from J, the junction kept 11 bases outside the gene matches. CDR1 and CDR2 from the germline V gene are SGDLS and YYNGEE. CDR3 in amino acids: CASSEGSGRRYEQYF. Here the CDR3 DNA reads TGTGCCAGCAGTGAAGGAAGCGGGAGACGGTACGAGCAGTACTTC.

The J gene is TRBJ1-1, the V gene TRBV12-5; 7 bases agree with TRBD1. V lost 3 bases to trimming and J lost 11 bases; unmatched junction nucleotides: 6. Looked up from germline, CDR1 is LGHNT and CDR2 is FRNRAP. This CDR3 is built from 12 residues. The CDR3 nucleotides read TGTGCTAGTGGTTTACAGGGGCCTAGGGCTTTCTTT. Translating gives CASGLQGPRAFF.

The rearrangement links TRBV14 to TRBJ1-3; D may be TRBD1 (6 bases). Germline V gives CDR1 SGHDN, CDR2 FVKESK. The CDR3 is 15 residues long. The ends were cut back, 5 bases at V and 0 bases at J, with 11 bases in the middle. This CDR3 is CASSAGARSGNTIYF. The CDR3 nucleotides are TGTGCCAGCAGCGCAGGGGCCCGCTCTGGAAACACCATATATTTT.

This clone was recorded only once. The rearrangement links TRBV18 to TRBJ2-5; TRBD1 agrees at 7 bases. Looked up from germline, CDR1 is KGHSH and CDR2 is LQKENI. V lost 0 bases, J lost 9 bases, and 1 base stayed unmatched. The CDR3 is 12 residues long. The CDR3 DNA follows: TGTGCCAGCTCACCACCCCAGGGGGCCCAGTACTTC. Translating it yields CASSPPQGAQYF. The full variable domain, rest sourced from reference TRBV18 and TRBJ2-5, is NAGVMQNPRHLVRRRGQEARLRCSPMKGHSHVYWYRQLPEEGLKFMVYLQKENIIDESGMPKERFSAEFPKEGPSILRIQQVVRGDSAAYFCASSPPQGAQYFGPGTRLLVL.

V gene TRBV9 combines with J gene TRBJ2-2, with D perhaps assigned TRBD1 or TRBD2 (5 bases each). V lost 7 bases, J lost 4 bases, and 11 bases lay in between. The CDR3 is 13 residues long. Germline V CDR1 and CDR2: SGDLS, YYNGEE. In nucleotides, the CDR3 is TGTGCCAGCGGGTCAGGGACCACCGGGGAGCTGTTTTTT. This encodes CASGSGTTGELFF.

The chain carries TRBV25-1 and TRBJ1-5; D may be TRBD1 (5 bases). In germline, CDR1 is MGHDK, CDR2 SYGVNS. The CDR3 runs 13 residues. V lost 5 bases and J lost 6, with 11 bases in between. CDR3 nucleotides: TGTGCCAGCAGTTTGGGGACGGCTCAGCCCCAGCATTTT. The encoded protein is CASSLGTAQPQHF.

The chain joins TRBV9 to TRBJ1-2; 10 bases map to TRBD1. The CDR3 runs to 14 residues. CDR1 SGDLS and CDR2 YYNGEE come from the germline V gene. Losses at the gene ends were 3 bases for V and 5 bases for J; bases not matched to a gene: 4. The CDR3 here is CASSAGQGDYGYTF. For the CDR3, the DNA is TGTGCCAGCAGCGCAGGACAGGGGGATTATGGCTACACCTTC.

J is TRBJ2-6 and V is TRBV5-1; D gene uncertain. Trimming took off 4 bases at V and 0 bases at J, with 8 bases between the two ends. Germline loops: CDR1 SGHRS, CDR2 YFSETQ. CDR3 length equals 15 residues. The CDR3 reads CASSIDVSGANVLTF. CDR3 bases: TGCGCCAGCAGCATCGACGTCTCTGGGGCCAACGTCCTGACTTTC.

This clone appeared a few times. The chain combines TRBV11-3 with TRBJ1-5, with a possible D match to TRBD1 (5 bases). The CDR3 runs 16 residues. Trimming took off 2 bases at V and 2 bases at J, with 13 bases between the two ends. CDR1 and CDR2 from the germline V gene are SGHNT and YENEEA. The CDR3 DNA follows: TGTGCCAGCAGCTTAAATAGTCTAGGGGGCAATCAGCCCCAGCATTTT. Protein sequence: CASSLNSLGGNQPQHF.

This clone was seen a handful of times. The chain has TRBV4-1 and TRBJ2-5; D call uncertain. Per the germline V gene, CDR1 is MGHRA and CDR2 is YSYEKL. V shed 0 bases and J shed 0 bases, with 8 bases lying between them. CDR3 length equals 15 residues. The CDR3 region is CASSQERLYQETQYF. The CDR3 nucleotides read TGCGCCAGCAGCCAAGAACGACTGTACCAAGAGACCCAGTACTTC.

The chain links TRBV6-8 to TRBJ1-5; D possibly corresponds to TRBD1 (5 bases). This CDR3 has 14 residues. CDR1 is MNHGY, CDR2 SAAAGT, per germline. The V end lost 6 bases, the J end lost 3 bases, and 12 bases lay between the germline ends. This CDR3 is CASRRQIPNQPQHF. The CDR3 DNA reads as TGTGCCAGCAGGAGACAGATTCCCAATCAGCCCCAGCATTTT.

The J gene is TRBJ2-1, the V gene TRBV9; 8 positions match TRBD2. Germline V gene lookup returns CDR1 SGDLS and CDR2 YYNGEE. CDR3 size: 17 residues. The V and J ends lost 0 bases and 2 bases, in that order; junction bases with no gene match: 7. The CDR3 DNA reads TGTGCCAGCAGCGTAGCTGCGGGAGGAGTAGCCTACAATGAGCAGTTCTTC. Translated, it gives CASSVAAGGVAYNEQFF.

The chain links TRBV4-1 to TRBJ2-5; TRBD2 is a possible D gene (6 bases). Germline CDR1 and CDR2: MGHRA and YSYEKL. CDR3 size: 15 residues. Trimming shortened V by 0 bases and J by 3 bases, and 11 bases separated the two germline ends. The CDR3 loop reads CASSQERWGEETQYF. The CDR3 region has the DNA TGCGCCAGCAGCCAAGAGAGGTGGGGGGAAGAGACCCAGTACTTC.

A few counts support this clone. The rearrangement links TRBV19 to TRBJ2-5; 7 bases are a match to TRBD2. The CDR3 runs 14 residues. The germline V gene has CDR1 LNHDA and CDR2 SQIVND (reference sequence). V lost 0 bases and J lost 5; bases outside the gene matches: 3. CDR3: CASSIDSGRETQYF. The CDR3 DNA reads TGTGCCAGTAGTATAGATTCCGGGAGGGAGACCCAGTACTTC.

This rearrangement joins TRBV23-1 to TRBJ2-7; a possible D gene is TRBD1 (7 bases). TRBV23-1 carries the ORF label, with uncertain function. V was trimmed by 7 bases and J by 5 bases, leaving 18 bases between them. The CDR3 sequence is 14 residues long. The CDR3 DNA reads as TGCGCCAGCAACATGACAGACAGGGAGGACGAGCAGTACTTC. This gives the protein CASNMTDREDEQYF.

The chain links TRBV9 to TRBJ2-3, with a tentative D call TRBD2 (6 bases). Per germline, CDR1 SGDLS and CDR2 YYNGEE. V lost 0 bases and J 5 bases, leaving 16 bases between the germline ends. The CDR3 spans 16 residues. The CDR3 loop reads CASSVAASEIIDTQYF. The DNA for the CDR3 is TGTGCCAGCAGCGTAGCGGCTAGCGAGATCATAGATACGCAGTATTTT.

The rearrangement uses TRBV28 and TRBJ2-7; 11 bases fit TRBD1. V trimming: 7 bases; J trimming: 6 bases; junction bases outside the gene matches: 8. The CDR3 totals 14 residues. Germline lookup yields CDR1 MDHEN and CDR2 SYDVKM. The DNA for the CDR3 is TGTGCCAGCACCCTGGGGGGACAGGGGGGCGAGCAGTACTTC. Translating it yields CASTLGGQGGEQYF.

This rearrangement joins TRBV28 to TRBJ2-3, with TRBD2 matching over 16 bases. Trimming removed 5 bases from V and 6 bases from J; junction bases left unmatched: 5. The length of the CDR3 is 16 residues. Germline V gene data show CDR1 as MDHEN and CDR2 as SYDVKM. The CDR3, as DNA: TGTGCCAGCAGTCAGGGACTAGCGGGAGGGGCGGATACGCAGTATTTT. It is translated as CASSQGLAGGADTQYF.

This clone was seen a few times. The CDR3 loop reads CASKRKEEGEKLFF. CDR3 in DNA: TGTGCCAGCAAAAGAAAGGAGGAAGGGGAAAAACTGTTTTTT. V gene TRBV6-8 combines with J gene TRBJ1-4; D gene unclear. Germline CDR1 and CDR2: MNHGY and SAAAGT. V lost 7 bases to trimming and J lost 8 bases, with 17 bases between them. The CDR3 is 14 residues long.

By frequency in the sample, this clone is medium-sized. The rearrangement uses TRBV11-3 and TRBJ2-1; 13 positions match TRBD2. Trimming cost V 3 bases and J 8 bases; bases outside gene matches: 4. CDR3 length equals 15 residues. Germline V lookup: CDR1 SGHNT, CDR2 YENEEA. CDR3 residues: CASSFTSGRAYEQFF. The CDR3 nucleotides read TGTGCCAGCAGCTTCACTAGCGGGAGGGCCTATGAGCAGTTCTTC. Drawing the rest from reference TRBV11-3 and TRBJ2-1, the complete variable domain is EAGVVQSPRYKIIEKKQPVAFWCNPISGHNTLYWYLQNLGQGPELLIRYENEEAVDDSQLPKDRFSAERLKGVDSTLKIQPAELGDSAVYLCASSFTSGRAYEQFFGPGTRLTVL.

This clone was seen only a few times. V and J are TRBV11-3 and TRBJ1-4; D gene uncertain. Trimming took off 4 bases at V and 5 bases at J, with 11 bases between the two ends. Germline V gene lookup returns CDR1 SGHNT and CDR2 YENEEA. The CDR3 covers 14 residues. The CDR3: CASSSRGTNEKLFF. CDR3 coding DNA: TGTGCCAGCAGCTCACGGGGTACAAATGAAAAACTGTTTTTT. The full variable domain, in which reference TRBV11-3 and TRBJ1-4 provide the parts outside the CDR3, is EAGVVQSPRYKIIEKKQPVAFWCNPISGHNTLYWYLQNLGQGPELLIRYENEEAVDDSQLPKDRFSAERLKGVDSTLKIQPAELGDSAVYLCASSSRGTNEKLFFGSGTQLSVL.

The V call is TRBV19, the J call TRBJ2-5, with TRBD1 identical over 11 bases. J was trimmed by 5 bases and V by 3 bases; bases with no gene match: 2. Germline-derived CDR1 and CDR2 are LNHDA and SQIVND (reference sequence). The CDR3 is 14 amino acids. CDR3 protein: CASSIGQGAETQYF. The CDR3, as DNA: TGTGCCAGTAGTATCGGACAGGGGGCGGAGACCCAGTACTTC.

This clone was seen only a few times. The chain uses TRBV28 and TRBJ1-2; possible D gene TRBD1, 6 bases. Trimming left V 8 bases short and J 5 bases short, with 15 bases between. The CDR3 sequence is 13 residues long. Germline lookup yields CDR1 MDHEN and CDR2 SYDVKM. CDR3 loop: CASWGGAGYGYTF. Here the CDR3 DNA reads TGTGCCAGCTGGGGGGGCGCTGGGTATGGCTACACCTTC.

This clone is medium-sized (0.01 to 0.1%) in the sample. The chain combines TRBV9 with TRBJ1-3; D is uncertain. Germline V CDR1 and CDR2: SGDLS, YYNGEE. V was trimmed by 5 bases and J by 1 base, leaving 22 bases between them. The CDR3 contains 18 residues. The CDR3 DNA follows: TGTGCCAGCAGTCAGAGTTTACCGCAGGCGTCGTCTGGAAACACCATATATTTT. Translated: CASSQSLPQASSGNTIYF.

The CDR3 region has the DNA TGTGCCAGCTCCCTTGACAGGGGGGGAGCTTTCTTT. Encoded protein: CASSLDRGGAFF. The chain carries TRBV18 and TRBJ1-1; 9 bases are a match to TRBD1. The CDR3 has 12 amino acids. CDR1 is KGHSH, CDR2 LQKENI, per germline. V dropped 6 bases and J dropped 10; count of bases not matched to a gene: 6.

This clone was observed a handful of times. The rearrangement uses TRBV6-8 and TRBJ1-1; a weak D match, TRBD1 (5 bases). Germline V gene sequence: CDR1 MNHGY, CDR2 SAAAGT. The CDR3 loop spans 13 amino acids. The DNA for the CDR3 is TGTGCTAGCGGGGCAGTGGGGGGTACTGAAGCTTTCTTT. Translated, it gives CASGAVGGTEAFF.

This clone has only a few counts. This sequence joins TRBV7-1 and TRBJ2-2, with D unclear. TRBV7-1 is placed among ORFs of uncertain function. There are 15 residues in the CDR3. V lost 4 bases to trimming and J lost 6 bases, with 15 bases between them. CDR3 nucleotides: TGTGCCAGCAGCTTATTGCTGGGCGGTCCCGGGGAGCTGTTTTTT. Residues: CASSLLLGGPGELFF.

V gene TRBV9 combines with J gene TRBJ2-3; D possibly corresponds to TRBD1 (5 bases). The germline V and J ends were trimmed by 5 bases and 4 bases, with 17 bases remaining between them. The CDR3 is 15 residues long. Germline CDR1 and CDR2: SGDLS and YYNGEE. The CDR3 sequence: CASSLIQGAADTQYF. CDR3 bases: TGTGCCAGCAGTCTTATCCAAGGGGCGGCAGATACGCAGTATTTT.

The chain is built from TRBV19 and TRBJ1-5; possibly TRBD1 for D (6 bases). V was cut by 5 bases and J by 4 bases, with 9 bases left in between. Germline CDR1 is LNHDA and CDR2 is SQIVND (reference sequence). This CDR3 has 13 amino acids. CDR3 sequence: CASSQDRNQPQHF. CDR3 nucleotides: TGTGCCAGTAGTCAAGACAGGAATCAGCCCCAGCATTTT.